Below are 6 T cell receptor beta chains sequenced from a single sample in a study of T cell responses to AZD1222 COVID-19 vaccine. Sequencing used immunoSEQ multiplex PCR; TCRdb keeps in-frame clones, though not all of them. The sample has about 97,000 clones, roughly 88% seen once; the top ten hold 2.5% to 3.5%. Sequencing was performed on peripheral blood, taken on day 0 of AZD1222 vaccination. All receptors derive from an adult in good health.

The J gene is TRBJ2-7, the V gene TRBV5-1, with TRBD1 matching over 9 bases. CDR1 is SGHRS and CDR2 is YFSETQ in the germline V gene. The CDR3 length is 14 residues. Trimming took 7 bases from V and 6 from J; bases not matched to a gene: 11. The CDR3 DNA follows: TGCGCCAGCGCCCCAGGGACAGGGAGTGCCGAGCAGTACTTC. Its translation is CASAPGTGSAEQYF.

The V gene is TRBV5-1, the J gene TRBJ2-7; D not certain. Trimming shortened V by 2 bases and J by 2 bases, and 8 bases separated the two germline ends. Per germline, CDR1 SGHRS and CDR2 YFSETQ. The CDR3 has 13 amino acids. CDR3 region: CASSFQVAYEQYF. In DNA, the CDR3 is TGCGCCAGCAGCTTCCAGGTGGCCTACGAGCAGTACTTC.

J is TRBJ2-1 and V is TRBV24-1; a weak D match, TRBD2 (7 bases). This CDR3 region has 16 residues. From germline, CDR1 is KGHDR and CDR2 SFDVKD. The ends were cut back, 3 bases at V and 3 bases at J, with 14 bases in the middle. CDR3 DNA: TGTGCCACCAGTGATCAAGGGGGGGGTCTCTACAATGAGCAGTTCTTC. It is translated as CATSDQGGGLYNEQFF.

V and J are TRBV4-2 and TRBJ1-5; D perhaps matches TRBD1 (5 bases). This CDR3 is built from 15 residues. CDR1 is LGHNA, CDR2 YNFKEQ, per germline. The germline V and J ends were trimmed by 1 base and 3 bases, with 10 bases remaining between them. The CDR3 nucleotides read TGTGCCAGCAGCCAAGTATCACAGGACAATCAGCCCCAGCATTTT. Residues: CASSQVSQDNQPQHF.

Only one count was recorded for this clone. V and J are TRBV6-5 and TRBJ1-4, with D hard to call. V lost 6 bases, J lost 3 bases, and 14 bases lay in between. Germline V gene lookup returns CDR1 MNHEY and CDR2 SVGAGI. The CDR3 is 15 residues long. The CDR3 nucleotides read TGTGCCAGCAGGCTCTCAAGTGCGGCTAATGAAAAACTGTTTTTT. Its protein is CASRLSSAANEKLFF.

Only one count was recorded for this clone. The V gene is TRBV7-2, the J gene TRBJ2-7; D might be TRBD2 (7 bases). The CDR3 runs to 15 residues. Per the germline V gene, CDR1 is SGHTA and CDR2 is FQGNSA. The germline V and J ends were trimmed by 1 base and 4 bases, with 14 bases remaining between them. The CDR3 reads CASSLDRGARYEQYF. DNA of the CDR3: TGTGCCAGCAGCTTAGACCGGGGGGCGAGATACGAGCAGTACTTC.